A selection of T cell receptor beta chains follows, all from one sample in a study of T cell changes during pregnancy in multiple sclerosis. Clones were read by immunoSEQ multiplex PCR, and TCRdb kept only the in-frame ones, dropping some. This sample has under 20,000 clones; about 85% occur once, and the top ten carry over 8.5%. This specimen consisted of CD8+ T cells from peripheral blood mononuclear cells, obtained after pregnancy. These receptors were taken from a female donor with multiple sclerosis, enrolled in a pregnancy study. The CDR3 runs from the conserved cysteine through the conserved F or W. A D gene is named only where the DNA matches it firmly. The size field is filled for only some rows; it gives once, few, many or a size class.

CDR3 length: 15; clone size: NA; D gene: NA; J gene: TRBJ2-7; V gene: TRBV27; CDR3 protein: CARKATGIYAYEQYF; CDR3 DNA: TGTGCCAGGAAAGCTACAGGGATTTATGCCTACGAGCAGTACTTC
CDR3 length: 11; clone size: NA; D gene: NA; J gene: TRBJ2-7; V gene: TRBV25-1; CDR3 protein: CASSGTREQYF; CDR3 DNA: TGTGCCAGCAGTGGGACACGCGAGCAGTACTTC
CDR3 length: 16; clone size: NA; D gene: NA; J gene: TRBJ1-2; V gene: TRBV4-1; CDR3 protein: CASSQEPFVGAVGYTF; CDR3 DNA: TGCGCCAGCAGCCAAGAACCTTTCGTAGGGGCGGTTGGCTACACCTTC
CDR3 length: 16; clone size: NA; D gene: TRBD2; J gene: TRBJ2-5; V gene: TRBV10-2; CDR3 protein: CASSEPSGGPQETQYF; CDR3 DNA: TGCGCCAGCAGTGAGCCTAGCGGGGGGCCGCAGGAGACCCAGTACTTC
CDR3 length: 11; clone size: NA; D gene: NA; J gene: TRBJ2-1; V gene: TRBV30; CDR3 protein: CAWSAGHQQFF; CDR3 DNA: TGTGCCTGGAGCGCGGGGCACCAGCAGTTCTTC
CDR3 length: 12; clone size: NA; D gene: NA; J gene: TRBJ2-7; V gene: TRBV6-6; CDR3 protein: CASSYGASEQYF; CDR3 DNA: TGTGCCAGCAGTTATGGGGCCAGCGAGCAGTACTTC
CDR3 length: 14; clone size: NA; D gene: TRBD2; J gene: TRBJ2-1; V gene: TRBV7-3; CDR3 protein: CASSPLADYNEQFF; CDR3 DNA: TGTGCCAGCAGCCCCCTAGCGGACTACAATGAGCAGTTCTTC
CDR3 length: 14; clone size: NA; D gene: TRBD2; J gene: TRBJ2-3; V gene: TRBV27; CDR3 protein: CASRLAGVTDTQYF; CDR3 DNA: TGTGCCAGCAGATTAGCGGGAGTTACAGATACGCAGTATTTT
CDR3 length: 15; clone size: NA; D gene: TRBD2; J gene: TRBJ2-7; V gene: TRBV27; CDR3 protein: CASNPSGSFGYEQYF; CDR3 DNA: TGTGCCAGCAATCCTAGCGGGAGTTTCGGCTACGAGCAGTACTTC
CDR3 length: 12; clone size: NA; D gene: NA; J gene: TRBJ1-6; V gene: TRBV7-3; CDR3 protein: CASSSPGSPLHF; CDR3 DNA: TGTGCCAGCAGCTCCCCAGGTTCACCCCTCCACTTT
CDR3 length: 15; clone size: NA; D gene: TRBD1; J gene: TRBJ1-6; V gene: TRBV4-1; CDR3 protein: CASSHVGQGGSPLHF; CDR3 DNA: TGCGCCAGCAGCCACGTGGGACAGGGGGGCTCACCCCTCCACTTT
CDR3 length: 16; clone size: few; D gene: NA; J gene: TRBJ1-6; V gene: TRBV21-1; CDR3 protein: CASSALSADRDSPLHF; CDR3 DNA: TGTGCCAGCAGCGCTTTATCAGCGGACAGGGATTCACCCCTCCACTTT
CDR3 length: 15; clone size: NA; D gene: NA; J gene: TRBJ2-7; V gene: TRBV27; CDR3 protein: CASSPRQVDTYEQYF; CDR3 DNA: TGTGCCAGCAGTCCCCGACAGGTGGATACCTACGAGCAGTACTTC